The 7 T cell receptor beta chains below all came from one sample that was sequenced in a study of blood T cell repertoires in COVID-19. Clones were sequenced by immunoSEQ multiplex PCR, and TCRdb holds only the in-frame ones, with some missing. Among over 150,000 clones listed, 80% to 85% were seen once. Sequencing was done on a sample of peripheral blood. Receptors were obtained from a man between 65 and 80 years old with active or convalescent COVID-19.

J is TRBJ2-7 and V is TRBV27; unclear D gene. Germline V gene sequence: CDR1 MNHEY, CDR2 SMNVEV (reference sequence). Trimming pared 6 bases from V and 1 base from J, leaving 10 bases between. CDR3 length: 13 amino acids. The CDR3 DNA sequence: TGTGCCAGCAGCCTAACCGGGTCCTACGAGCAGTACTTC. Residues: CASSLTGSYEQYF.

The CDR3 sequence is CASSIARGGGRKSTDTQYF. In nucleotides, the CDR3 is TGTGCCAGCAGCATAGCCCGGGGCGGGGGTCGGAAGAGCACAGATACGCAGTATTTT. V is TRBV9 and J is TRBJ2-3, with TRBD2 matching over 7 bases. The ends lost 4 bases at V and 0 bases at J; junction bases unmatched: 17. The CDR3 extends over 19 amino acids. Germline assignment: CDR1 SGDLS and CDR2 YYNGEE.

The chain links TRBV9 to TRBJ2-3; no clear D gene. V was clipped by 4 bases and J by 0 bases, with 9 bases between them. The V gene's germline CDR1 is SGDLS and CDR2 YYNGEE. This CDR3 has 14 amino acids. Here the CDR3 reads CASSIRTSTDTQYF. The CDR3 DNA reads as TGTGCCAGCAGCATACGAACTAGCACAGATACGCAGTATTTT. Supplemented by reference TRBV9 and TRBJ2-3, the full variable domain reads DSGVTQTPKHLITATGQRVTLRCSPRSGDLSVYWYQQSLDQGLQFLIQYYNGEERAKGNILERFSAQQFPDLHSELNLSSLELGDSALYFCASSIRTSTDTQYFGPGTRLTVL.

The chain is built from TRBV11-2 and TRBJ1-3, with no clear D. The CDR3 is 14 amino acids. Trimming removed 1 base from V and 3 bases from J, with 7 bases in between. Germline CDR1 is SGHAT and CDR2 is FQNNGV. The CDR3 sequence is CASSLGAGGNTIYF. The CDR3 DNA is TGTGCCAGCAGCTTAGGTGCAGGTGGAAACACCATATATTTT.

Regarding this clone: Different DNA sequences within this sample yield the same CDR3. The chain has TRBV7-3 and TRBJ2-2; possible D gene TRBD2, 6 bases. The germline CDR1 and CDR2 sequences are SGHTA and FQGTGA. V lost 1 base and J lost 5, with 8 bases in between. CDR3 length equals 14 residues. The CDR3 sequence: CASSLRRGTGELFF. In nucleotides, the CDR3 is TGTGCCAGCAGCTTAAGGCGGGGTACCGGGGAGCTGTTTTTT.

This sequence joins TRBV19 and TRBJ2-2; 7 nucleotides match TRBD1. Germline-derived CDR1 and CDR2 are LNHDA and SQIVND (reference sequence). Trimming at V came to 9 bases and at J to 0 bases, leaving 7 bases not matched to a gene. This CDR3 has 15 amino acids. CDR3 nucleotide sequence: TGTGCCAGCCGTCCGGGACAGACGAACACCGGGGAGCTGTTTTTT. This codes for CASRPGQTNTGELFF.

The rearrangement uses TRBV11-2 and TRBJ2-7, with TRBD1 as a possible D gene (5 bases). Trimming left V 1 base short and J 3 bases short, with 10 bases between. Germline V gene lookup returns CDR1 SGHAT and CDR2 FQNNGV. The CDR3 runs to 14 residues. CDR3 nucleotides: TGTGCCAGCAGCTTAGTGTCAGGGCTCTACGAGCAGTACTTC. It translates to CASSLVSGLYEQYF.